This T cell receptor (beta chain) was captured by sequencing in a study of T cell changes during pregnancy in multiple sclerosis. The length of the CDR3 is 15 residues. Using immunoSEQ multiplex PCR, the repertoire was profiled, and TCRdb retains in-frame clones only, with some absent. This table holds about 110,000 clones, 80% to 95% found once. V gene TRBV12-1 combines with J gene TRBJ1-3. TRBV12-1 is a known pseudogene. The sequences come from peripheral blood, collected after pregnancy. The clonotype comes from a female donor with multiple sclerosis, enrolled in a pregnancy study. As DNA, the CDR3 is TGTGCCAGCAGTTTGGACTTAAGCTCTGGAAACACCATATATTTT. It is translated as CASSLDLSSGNTIYF.